These 8 T cell receptor beta chains originate from one sample sequenced in a study of T-cell memory formation after mild COVID-19. One entry per CDR3 protein, called by TCRdb with MiXCR from the 5' RACE reads. The repertoire holds approximately 28,000 distinct CDR3 sequences, with around 12% as singletons. The specimen was PBMCs or a T cell subset sorted from them (not recorded which). The receptors derive from an adult woman who had mild COVID-19 (a few samples of this study predate the infection). Cell type and time point are not known.

This chain connects TRBV29-1 to TRBJ2-7; TRBD2 is a possible D gene (6 bases). From germline, CDR1 is SQVTM and CDR2 ANQGSEA. Trimming removed 4 bases at V and 2 bases at J, with 12 bases between. The CDR3 length is 13 residues. The CDR3 nucleotides read TGCAGCGTTGTGCTAGCGTCGACCTACGAGCAGTACTTC. Protein: CSVVLASTYEQYF.

This clonotype was detected many times. The rearrangement links TRBV5-5 to TRBJ2-2; TRBD1 is a possible D gene (5 bases). The V end lost 3 bases, the J end lost 1 base, and 10 bases lay between the germline ends. The CDR3 is 15 residues long. Germline CDR1 is SGHKS and CDR2 is YYEKEE (reference sequence). The CDR3 loop reads CASSSTVRNTGELFF. The CDR3 DNA reads as TGTGCCAGCAGCTCGACAGTTCGGAACACCGGGGAGCTGTTTTTT.

There are many counts of this clonotype. As DNA, the CDR3 is TGCGCCAGCAGCTTGGTGGGGAACAACTATGGCTACACCTTC. Translating it yields CASSLVGNNYGYTF. The chain carries TRBV5-1 and TRBJ1-2; D is unclear. V was trimmed by 0 bases and J by 2 bases, leaving 8 bases between them. The CDR3 consists of 14 residues. Germline CDR1 SGHRS, CDR2 YFSETQ. The full variable domain, in which reference TRBV5-1 and TRBJ1-2 provide the parts outside the CDR3, is KAGVTQTPRYLIKTRGQQVTLSCSPISGHRSVSWYQQTPGQGLQFLFEYFSETQRNKGNFPGRFSGRQFSNSRSEMNVSTLELGDSALYLCASSLVGNNYGYTFGSGTRLTVV.

This clonotype was counted at least ten times. The CDR3 reads CASSLAGSAQYF. CDR3 coding DNA: TGTGCCAGCAGTTTAGCCGGGAGCGCGCAGTATTTT. The chain combines TRBV12-3 or TRBV12-4 with TRBJ2-3, with D perhaps matching TRBD2 (6 bases). This CDR3 has 12 residues. The germline V and J ends were trimmed by 0 bases and 10 bases, with 8 bases remaining between them.

This clonotype was counted at least ten times. The rearrangement joins TRBV10-3 to TRBJ1-2; 7 bases align to TRBD1. This CDR3 is built from 14 residues. Trimming at V came to 0 bases and at J to 6 bases, leaving 4 bases not matched to a gene. Germline loops: CDR1 ENHRY, CDR2 SYGVKD. CDR3 protein: CAISESPGGDGYTF. The CDR3 coding sequence is TGTGCCATCAGTGAGTCCCCAGGGGGTGATGGCTACACCTTC.

The table lists this clonotype with many counts. The gene calls are TRBV9 and TRBJ1-3; 7 nucleotides align to TRBD1. The CDR3 length is 14 residues. CDR1 SGDLS and CDR2 YYNGEE come from the germline V gene. The trim removed 4 bases at V and 4 bases at J, leaving 5 bases unmatched. The CDR3 region has the DNA TGTGCCAGCAGCCCCGGGACAGCCGGAAACACCATATATTTT. Encoded protein: CASSPGTAGNTIYF.

This clonotype was observed many times. The V call is TRBV9, the J call TRBJ1-5, with D tentatively TRBD1 (6 bases). Germline assignment: CDR1 SGDLS and CDR2 YYNGEE. V lost 4 bases, J lost 4 bases, and 15 bases lay in between. The CDR3 is 15 residues long. The CDR3 nucleotides are TGTGCCAGCAGCCACACAGGGACATCAAATCAGCCCCAGCATTTT. The encoded protein is CASSHTGTSNQPQHF.

This clonotype was detected ten times or more. The V call is TRBV12-3 or TRBV12-4, the J call TRBJ1-2; D not resolved. Trimming removed 5 bases from V and 4 bases from J, with 8 bases in between. This CDR3 comprises 12 residues. Written as DNA, the CDR3 is TGTGCCAGCAGTCTGGAGACCTATGGCTACACCTTC. Translating it yields CASSLETYGYTF.